A selection of T cell receptor beta chains follows, all from one sample in a study of shared clonotypes between healthy human individuals. Using immunoSEQ multiplex PCR, the repertoire was profiled, and TCRdb retains in-frame clones only, with some absent. Of 600,000 or so clones in the sample, around 96% were seen once. Sequenced: naive CD8+ T cells sorted from blood. The receptors derive from a woman in her twenties or thirties in good health. The CDR3 runs from the conserved cysteine through the conserved F or W. D genes are given only for firm matches. The size of a clone is reported for some rows only, either as once, few or many, or as a class for expanded clones.

>NA|NA|TRBJ1-2|TRBV11-2
CASSSENGYTF
TGTGCCAGTAGTTCCGAGAACGGCTACACCTTC
>NA|NA|TRBJ2-5|TRBV18
CASSLPKETQYF
TGTGCCAGCTCGCTACCCAAAGAGACCCAGTACTTC
>TRBD1|NA|TRBJ2-7|TRBV19
CASTFTGGSEQYF
TGTGCCAGTACCTTCACAGGGGGCAGCGAGCAGTACTTC
>NA|NA|TRBJ2-7|TRBV5-1
CASSPPSYEQYF
TGCGCCAGCAGCCCCCCCTCCTACGAGCAGTACTTC
>NA|NA|TRBJ2-1|TRBV14
CASSQIPIGVIPFDEQFF
TGTGCCAGCAGCCAAATACCTATTGGGGTCATACCCTTTGATGAGCAGTTCTTC
>NA|NA|TRBJ1-3|TRBV4-1
CASSSSVSGNTIYF
TGCGCCAGCAGTTCTTCAGTCTCTGGAAACACCATATATTTT
>NA|NA|TRBJ2-2|TRBV11-2
CASSLGTYTGELFF
TGTGCCAGCAGCTTAGGAACGTACACCGGGGAGCTGTTTTTT
>TRBD1|NA|TRBJ2-1|TRBV28
CASSLYQGAWNEQFF
TGTGCCAGCAGTTTATACCAGGGGGCTTGGAATGAGCAGTTCTTC
>TRBD1|NA|TRBJ1-2|TRBV2
CASSLPGQGNANYGYTF
TGTGCCAGCAGTCTTCCGGGACAGGGGAATGCTAACTATGGCTACACCTTC
>TRBD1|NA|TRBJ1-1|TRBV6-5
CASSRQGEAFF
TGTGCCAGCAGTAGACAGGGTGAAGCTTTCTTT
>TRBD1|NA|TRBJ2-2|TRBV28
CASSRQGAAELFF
TGTGCCAGCAGTAGACAGGGGGCGGCGGAGCTGTTTTTT
>NA|once|TRBJ1-1|TRBV6-5
CASSGFLGTEAFF
TGTGCCAGCTCGGGATTTCTTGGCACTGAAGCTTTCTTT
>TRBD1|NA|TRBJ2-7|TRBV29-1
CSARDRGFYEQYF
TGCAGCGCCCGGGACAGGGGTTTCTACGAGCAGTACTTC
>NA|NA|TRBJ2-7|TRBV11-2
CASSPVVQKTYEQYF
TGTGCCAGCAGTCCCGTGGTGCAGAAAACCTACGAGCAGTACTTC
>NA|NA|TRBJ2-7|TRBV7-9
CASSPSGLYEQYF
TGTGCCAGCAGCCCGAGCGGGCTCTACGAGCAGTACTTC
>NA|NA|TRBJ2-7|TRBV11-2
CASSQDSEQYF
TGTGCCAGCAGCCAGGATTCCGAGCAGTACTTC
>NA|NA|TRBJ2-7|TRBV7-2
CASSLGFTYEQYF
TGTGCCAGCAGCCTGGGATTTACCTACGAGCAGTACTTC
>NA|NA|TRBJ2-2|TRBV28
CASHPFGETGELFF
TGTGCCAGCCACCCCTTCGGGGAAACCGGGGAGCTGTTTTTT
>TRBD2|NA|TRBJ2-3|TRBV5-6
CASSPEGGSRDTDTQYF
TGTGCCAGCAGCCCCGAGGGAGGGTCTCGAGACACAGATACGCAGTATTTT